This entry describes one TCR beta chain. What it binds is unknown. The CDR3 loop spans 13 amino acids. Trimming took 5 bases from V and 3 from J; bases not matched to a gene: 2. Germline V gene lookup returns CDR1 SSHAT and CDR2 FNYEAQ (reference sequence). Using immunoSEQ multiplex PCR, the repertoire was profiled, and TCRdb retains in-frame clones only, with some absent. Of fewer than 75,000 clones in the sample, approximately 80% were seen once. This sample was included in a study of early stage breast cancer tumors. About the research overall: Of about 17 invasive breast tumors, about a dozen were hormone receptor-positive, HER2-negative.

Notes on the study in general: Tumor and normal breast were distinguished via blood comparison in most of the 16 patients. Most shared enriched TCRB sequences were commonly generated ones. Compared with adjacent normal breast tissue, tumors showed approximately 2.5-fold greater T cell density and higher clonality.

The chain has TRBV7-7 and TRBJ1-1; 8 positions match TRBD1. The sample consisted of blood. The clonotype was recovered from a person aged 30-39 years with breast cancer. CDR3 DNA: TGTGCCAGCAGCAAGGACAGGGACACTGAAGCTTTCTTT. Translating gives CASSKDRDTEAFF.